Below, 16 T cell receptor beta chains from the same sample are listed, as sequenced in a study of T cell responses to AZD1222 COVID-19 vaccine. Sequencing was performed with immunoSEQ multiplex PCR; in TCRdb, only in-frame clones are kept and a portion is missing. The top ten hold about 0.6% of the sample, which has more than 150,000 clones, 94% seen once. Sequences were derived from peripheral blood, sampled on day 0 of AZD1222 vaccination. The origin of the receptors is an adult in good health.

V usage is TRBV7-8 and J usage is TRBJ1-5; 7 bases agree with TRBD1. V was pared by 4 bases and J by 3 bases, with 15 bases of the junction left unmatched. The CDR3 sequence is 18 residues long. From germline, CDR1 is SGHVS and CDR2 FQNEAQ. In nucleotides, the CDR3 is TGTGCCAGCAGCTCCATAATCCGGGACAGCCGACTCAATCAGCCCCAGCATTTT. This codes for CASSSIIRDSRLNQPQHF.

The chain joins TRBV3-1 (or the pseudogene TRBV3-2) to TRBJ1-1; D gene unclear. The CDR3 is 12 amino acids. Germline CDR1 reads LGHDT; CDR2 reads YNNKEL (reference sequence). Trimming removed 4 bases from V and 0 bases from J, with 3 bases in between. Written as DNA, the CDR3 is TGTGCCAGCAGCCTGGTGAACACTGAAGCTTTCTTT. It yields the protein CASSLVNTEAFF.

This chain uses TRBV30 with TRBJ1-1; the D is unclear. The V end lost 7 bases, the J end lost 4 bases, and 16 bases lay between the germline ends. This CDR3 spans 13 amino acids. The V gene's germline CDR1 is GTSNPN and CDR2 SVGIG (reference sequence). The CDR3 DNA sequence: TGTGCCTCCTCACGGGTCGCGGGCACTGAAGCTTTCTTT. Amino acids: CASSRVAGTEAFF.

This chain links TRBV27 with TRBJ2-2; TRBD2 agrees at 7 bases. The germline gives CDR1 MNHEY, CDR2 SMNVEV (reference sequence). The CDR3 runs to 15 residues. With 6 bases clipped from V and 0 bases from J, the junction kept 4 bases outside the gene matches. Here the CDR3 DNA reads TGTGCCAGCAGGCGACTAGCAGCGAACACCGGGGAGCTGTTTTTT. Its translation is CASRRLAANTGELFF.

The chain employs TRBV7-9 and TRBJ1-1; TRBD1 might be the D (6 bases). Per the germline V gene, CDR1 is SEHNR and CDR2 is FQNEAQ (reference sequence). The CDR3 loop spans 14 amino acids. Trimming stripped 6 bases from V and 5 bases from J, with 16 bases between. CDR3 sequence: CASSPGGGMTEAFF. CDR3 nucleotide sequence: TGTGCCAGCAGTCCGGGAGGGGGTATGACTGAAGCTTTCTTT.

The chain employs TRBV30 and TRBJ1-1; 9 nucleotides line up with TRBD1. Germline loops: CDR1 GTSNPN, CDR2 SVGIG (reference sequence). The CDR3 runs 17 residues. J was trimmed by 1 base and V by 0 bases; bases with no gene match: 9. In DNA, the CDR3 is TGTGCCTGGAGTGTACAGCGGACAGGGGTCGGGAACACTGAAGCTTTCTTT. Protein product: CAWSVQRTGVGNTEAFF.

The V and J genes are TRBV27 and TRBJ2-7, with D uncertain. Germline V gives CDR1 MNHEY, CDR2 SMNVEV (reference sequence). The CDR3 has 17 amino acids. The V end was cut by 0 bases, the J end by 2 bases, with 17 bases between. The CDR3 sequence: CASSLSRGISSPYEQYF. As DNA, the CDR3 is TGTGCCAGCAGTTTATCGAGAGGCATTTCCTCCCCCTACGAGCAGTACTTC.

The V gene is TRBV4-1, the J gene TRBJ2-2, with 16 bases fitting TRBD2. The ends lost 3 bases at V and 5 bases at J; junction bases unmatched: 6. This CDR3 is built from 18 residues. Germline V gene data show CDR1 as MGHRA and CDR2 as YSYEKL. This CDR3 is CASSHGTSGRGKTGELFF. The CDR3 region has the DNA TGCGCCAGCAGCCACGGGACTAGCGGGAGGGGGAAAACCGGGGAGCTGTTTTTT.

The chain couples TRBV4-1 to TRBJ2-2; weak D call: TRBD1 (7 bases). V gave up 2 bases and J gave up 4 bases, with 8 bases separating them. The CDR3 has 14 amino acids. Germline loops: CDR1 MGHRA, CDR2 YSYEKL. This CDR3 reads CASSQQGGTGELFF. The CDR3 nucleotides are TGCGCCAGCAGCCAACAGGGGGGCACCGGGGAGCTGTTTTTT.

The chain couples TRBV3-1 (or the pseudogene TRBV3-2) to TRBJ1-1; TRBD1 matches 8 bases. The CDR3 extends over 15 amino acids. CDR1 LGHDT and CDR2 YNNKEL come from the germline V gene (reference sequence). Unmatched junction bases numbered 8, after V lost 4 bases and J lost 4 bases. CDR3 protein: CASSPHQGAGTEAFF. In nucleotides, the CDR3 is TGTGCCAGCAGCCCCCATCAGGGGGCGGGCACTGAAGCTTTCTTT.

The chain is built from TRBV6-1 and TRBJ1-4; tentatively, D is TRBD1 (5 bases). Germline CDR1 and CDR2: MNHNS and SASEGT. The V end was cut by 3 bases, the J end by 8 bases, with 16 bases between. The CDR3 contains 15 residues. CDR3 nucleotide sequence: TGTGCCAGCAGTGATGGGGCGGGGAGTCAGGAAAAACTGTTTTTT. It yields the protein CASSDGAGSQEKLFF.

The V call is TRBV29-1, the J call TRBJ2-6; no firm D call. V lost 6 bases to trimming and J lost 0 bases, with 3 bases between them. Per the germline V gene, CDR1 is SQVTM and CDR2 is ANQGSEA. This CDR3 is built from 12 residues. The CDR3, as DNA: TGCAGCGTGGTCTCTGGGGCCAACGTCCTGACTTTC. Amino acids: CSVVSGANVLTF.

The genes are TRBV19 and TRBJ1-2; TRBD1 matches 7 bases. CDR3 length: 14 amino acids. Germline CDR1 and CDR2: LNHDA and SQIVND (reference sequence). J lost 4 bases, V lost 9 bases, and 11 bases had no gene match. DNA for the CDR3: TGTGCCAGCCGGGACAGCTGGCTTCCCTATGGCTACACCTTC. It yields the protein CASRDSWLPYGYTF. Based on the CDR3 plus reference TRBV19 and TRBJ1-2, the full variable domain is DGGITQSPKYLFRKEGQNVTLSCEQNLNHDAMYWYRQDPGQGLRLIYYSQIVNDFQKGDIAEGYSVSREKKESFPLTVTSAQKNPTAFYLCASRDSWLPYGYTFGSGTRLTVV.

The chain uses TRBV7-2 and TRBJ2-3, with D unclear. CDR3 length equals 13 residues. V was shortened by 1 base and J by 5 bases, with 7 bases between the two germline ends. Germline V CDR1 and CDR2: SGHTA, FQGNSA. In DNA, the CDR3 is TGTGCCAGCAGCTTAGTTATAGGAGATACGCAGTATTTT. It specifies CASSLVIGDTQYF.

The CDR3 reads CASSPGNNEQFF. The CDR3, as DNA: TGTGCCAGCAGCCCTGGGAACAATGAGCAGTTCTTC. The chain uses TRBV7-3 and TRBJ2-1; D unclear. CDR1 and CDR2 (germline): SGHTA, FQGTGA. The V gene lost 5 bases and the J gene lost 5 bases, with 7 bases spanning the gap. CDR3 length equals 12 residues.

The chain combines TRBV6-5 with TRBJ2-2; 9 nucleotides line up with TRBD1. Germline V CDR1 and CDR2: MNHEY, SVGAGI. The CDR3 length is 16 residues. V lost 4 bases, J lost 5 bases, and 8 bases stayed unmatched. CDR3 coding DNA: TGTGCCAGCAGTTGGTCTGGGACAGGGTCGACCGGGGAGCTGTTTTTT. This codes for CASSWSGTGSTGELFF.